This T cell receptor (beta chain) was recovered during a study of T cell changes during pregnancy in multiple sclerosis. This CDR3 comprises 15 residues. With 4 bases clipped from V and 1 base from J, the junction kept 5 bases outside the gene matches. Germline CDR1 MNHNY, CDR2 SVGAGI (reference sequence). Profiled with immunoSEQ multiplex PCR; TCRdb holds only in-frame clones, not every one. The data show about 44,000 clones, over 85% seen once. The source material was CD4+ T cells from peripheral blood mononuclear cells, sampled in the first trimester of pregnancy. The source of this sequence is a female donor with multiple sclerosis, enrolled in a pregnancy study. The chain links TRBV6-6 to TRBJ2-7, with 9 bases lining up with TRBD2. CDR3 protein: CASSSPGLASYEQYF. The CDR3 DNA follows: TGTGCCAGCAGTTCCCCGGGACTAGCATCCTACGAGCAGTACTTC.